The 13 T cell receptor beta chains reported below all come from one sample, sequenced in a study of technical replicates of blood from a few donors. Repertoires were generated with immunoSEQ multiplex PCR, while TCRdb's copy carries only in-frame clones and drops some. Seen here are just over 80,000 clones, 90% to 95% observed once, and the top ten hold more than 0.35%. The sequencing input was T cells isolated from PBMCs. The source is a human donor in good health.

For the CDR3, the DNA is TGTGCCAGCAGCTTAAGGACAGGGTCCAATCAGCCCCAGCATTTT. This codes for CASSLRTGSNQPQHF. The chain has TRBV7-2 and TRBJ1-5, with 8 bases that match TRBD1. J lost 3 bases, V lost 2 bases, and 3 bases had no gene match. Per germline, CDR1 SGHTA and CDR2 FQGNSA. This CDR3 region has 15 residues. The whole variable domain, filled in from reference TRBV7-2 and TRBJ1-5, reads GAGVSQSPSNKVTEKGKDVELRCDPISGHTALYWYRQSLGQGLEFLIYFQGNSAPDKSGLPSDRFSAERTGGSVSTLTIQRTQQEDSAVYLCASSLRTGSNQPQHFGDGTRLSIL.

The rearrangement links TRBV6-5 to TRBJ2-3; D not certain. This CDR3 has 13 amino acids. Germline loops: CDR1 MNHEY, CDR2 SVGAGI. Trimming removed 5 bases from V and 6 bases from J, with 12 bases in between. CDR3 in amino acids: CASSANNWDTQYF. The DNA of the CDR3 is TGTGCCAGCAGTGCCAACAATTGGGATACGCAGTATTTT.

V and J are TRBV7-2 and TRBJ1-1; tentatively, D is TRBD1 (6 bases). CDR3 size: 17 residues. Trimming cost V 5 bases and J 1 base, with 20 bases left between them. Germline V gene data show CDR1 as SGHTA and CDR2 as FQGNSA. As DNA, the CDR3 is TGTGCCAGCAGCCGTCGACAGGTCCCCACCCCGAACACTGAAGCTTTCTTT. It codes for CASSRRQVPTPNTEAFF.

The chain recombines TRBV10-3 with TRBJ2-5, with TRBD1 matching 8 bases. The CDR3 is made up of 16 amino acids. The V gene end was trimmed by 0 bases and the J gene end by 3 bases; junction bases not matched to a gene: 6. From germline, CDR1 is ENHRY and CDR2 SYGVKD. DNA of the CDR3: TGTGCCATCAGTGAGTCGAATCGGGACAGGAAAGAGACCCAGTACTTC. Translating gives CAISESNRDRKETQYF.

A single count supports this clone. V gene TRBV30 combines with J gene TRBJ2-7, with 9 bases aligning to TRBD2. The V segment lost 0 bases and the J segment 4 bases; nucleotides outside the gene matches: 7. The CDR3 loop spans 15 amino acids. Germline CDR1 is GTSNPN and CDR2 is SVGIG (reference sequence). The CDR3 region is CAWSVGSGSVYEQYF. In nucleotides, the CDR3 is TGTGCCTGGAGTGTAGGTAGCGGGAGTGTTTACGAGCAGTACTTC.

The table lists this clone with a count of one. The genes are TRBV5-6 and TRBJ1-2; D is ambiguous. The V and J ends lost 5 bases and 4 bases respectively, with 30 bases between them. This CDR3 is built from 19 residues. Per germline, CDR1 SGHDT and CDR2 YYEEEE. CDR3 sequence (DNA): TGTGCCAGCAGTATAGGACCGGGAACGATCCAAATTAAGCCCTATGGCTACACCTTC. Amino acid sequence: CASSIGPGTIQIKPYGYTF.

This rearrangement joins TRBV7-6 to TRBJ1-2, with a weak D call TRBD1 (5 bases). Germline loops: CDR1 SGHVS, CDR2 FNYEAQ. The CDR3 covers 17 residues. V was cut by 2 bases and J by 2 bases, with 18 bases left in between. The CDR3 loop is CASSLYTQGVRNYGYTF. The CDR3 region has the DNA TGTGCCAGCAGCTTATATACCCAGGGTGTCCGCAACTATGGCTACACCTTC.

This rearrangement joins TRBV7-8 to TRBJ2-5; TRBD1 aligns across 10 bases. V was pared by 5 bases and J by 6 bases, with 6 bases of the junction left unmatched. There are 14 residues in the CDR3. The germline V gene has CDR1 SGHVS and CDR2 FQNEAQ. The CDR3 DNA sequence: TGTGCCAGCAGCGACCGGGACAGGGGAAAGACCCAGTACTTC. It codes for CASSDRDRGKTQYF.

The chain uses TRBV10-3 and TRBJ2-7; no reliable D call. CDR1 is ENHRY and CDR2 is SYGVKD in the germline V gene. CDR3 length: 12 residues. V was trimmed by 1 base and J by 6 bases, leaving 7 bases between them. The CDR3 DNA reads TGTGCCATCAGTGAGTTTCTCGGCGAGCAGTACTTC. Its translation: CAISEFLGEQYF.

The chain couples TRBV6-5 to TRBJ1-1; TRBD1 aligns across 8 bases. The CDR3 has 11 residues. Trimming removed 11 bases from V and 4 bases from J; junction bases left unmatched: 3. Germline V CDR1 and CDR2: MNHEY, SVGAGI. The CDR3 loop reads CAVQGVTEAFF. The CDR3 DNA follows: TGTGCCGTACAGGGGGTCACTGAAGCTTTCTTT.

The rearrangement links TRBV27 to TRBJ2-1; 11 bases fit TRBD2. CDR3 length: 17 amino acids. CDR1 and CDR2 (germline): MNHEY, SMNVEV (reference sequence). V was clipped by 0 bases and J by 4 bases; unmatched bases: 5. CDR3 in amino acids: CASSLSGGLAAYNEQFF. The CDR3 DNA sequence: TGTGCCAGCAGTTTATCAGGGGGACTAGCGGCTTACAATGAGCAGTTCTTC.

J is TRBJ1-3 and V is TRBV11-3; D is undetermined. V lost 8 bases and J 0 bases, leaving 14 bases between the germline ends. There are 15 residues in the CDR3. Germline V lookup: CDR1 SGHNT, CDR2 YENEEA. The CDR3, as DNA: TGTGCCAGCTCCCCGGGAAGGACCTCTGGAAACACCATATATTTT. Translated: CASSPGRTSGNTIYF.

The V gene is TRBV7-6, the J gene TRBJ1-5; D is unresolved. The CDR3 spans 15 residues. Germline V lookup: CDR1 SGHVS, CDR2 FNYEAQ. V shed 2 bases and J shed 0 bases, with 8 bases lying between them. CDR3 DNA: TGTGCCAGCAGCTTAAGCGATTATAGCAATCAGCCCCAGCATTTT. Protein product: CASSLSDYSNQPQHF.